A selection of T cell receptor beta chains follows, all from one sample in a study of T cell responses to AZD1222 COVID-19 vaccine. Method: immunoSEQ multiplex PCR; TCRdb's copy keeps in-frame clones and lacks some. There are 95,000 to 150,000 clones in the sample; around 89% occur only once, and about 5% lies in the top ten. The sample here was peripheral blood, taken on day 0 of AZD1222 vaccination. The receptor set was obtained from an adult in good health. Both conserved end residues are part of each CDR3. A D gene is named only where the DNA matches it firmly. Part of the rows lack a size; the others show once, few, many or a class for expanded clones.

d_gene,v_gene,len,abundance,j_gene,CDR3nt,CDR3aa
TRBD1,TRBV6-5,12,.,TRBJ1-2,TGTGCCAGCAGACAGGGGGCCTATGGCTACACCTTC,CASRQGAYGYTF
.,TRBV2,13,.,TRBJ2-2,TGTGCCAGCAGTACGCGACAGACCGGGGAGCTGTTTTTT,CASSTRQTGELFF
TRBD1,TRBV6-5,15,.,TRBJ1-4,TGTGCCAGCAGCCCCGGGACAGCGTTTAATGAAAAACTGTTTTTT,CASSPGTAFNEKLFF
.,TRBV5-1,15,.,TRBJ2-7,TGCGCCAGCAGCTTCGCGAGCGGACAGTCCTACGAGCAGTACTTC,CASSFASGQSYEQYF
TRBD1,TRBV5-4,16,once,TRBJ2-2,TGTGCCAGCAGCTCTCAGGGGGTGTCGGACACCGGGGAGCTGTTTTTT,CASSSQGVSDTGELFF
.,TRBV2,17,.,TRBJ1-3,TGTGCCAGCAGTGATGCCAGGTCTCGGAGCTCTGGAAACACCATATATTTT,CASSDARSRSSGNTIYF
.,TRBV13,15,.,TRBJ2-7,TGTGCCAGCAGCTTAGGCGTCCTGGCACCCTACGAGCAGTACTTC,CASSLGVLAPYEQYF
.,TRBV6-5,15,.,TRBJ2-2,TGTGCCAGTCAGTCGGGAGCGACGAACACCGGGGAGCTGTTTTTT,CASQSGATNTGELFF
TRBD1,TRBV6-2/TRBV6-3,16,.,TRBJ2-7,TGTGCCAGCAGTTCTCGGACAGGGGGCAGTATGTACGAGCAGTACTTC,CASSSRTGGSMYEQYF
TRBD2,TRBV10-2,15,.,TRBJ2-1,TGCGCCAGCAGGACTAGCGGGGGGGCCTACAATGAGCAGTTCTTC,CASRTSGGAYNEQFF
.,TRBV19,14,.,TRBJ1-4,TGTGCCAGTAGTCCCCAGTCTACGCGGGAAAAACTGTTTTTT,CASSPQSTREKLFF
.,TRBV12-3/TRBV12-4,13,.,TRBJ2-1,TGTGCCAGCAGTCTCTCTCTGGGGAATGAGCAGTTCTTC,CASSLSLGNEQFF
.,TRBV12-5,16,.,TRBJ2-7,TGTGCTAGTGGTTTGGGCATCCGACAGACCCTAGGCGAGCAGTACTTC,CASGLGIRQTLGEQYF
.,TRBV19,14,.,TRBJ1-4,TGTGCCAGTAGTAGCAGGGTGGTTAATGAAAAACTGTTTTTT,CASSSRVVNEKLFF
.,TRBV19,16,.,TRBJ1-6,TGTGCCAGTAGTCAAAACCCCAGGGGTGGGAATTCACCCCTCCACTTT,CASSQNPRGGNSPLHF
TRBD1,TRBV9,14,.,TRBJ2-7,TGTGCCAGCAGCGCCGCGGGACAGGCTAGCGAGCAGTACTTC,CASSAAGQASEQYF
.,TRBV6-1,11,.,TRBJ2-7,TGTGCCAGCAGTGACAGCGCGAAACAGTACTTC,CASSDSAKQYF
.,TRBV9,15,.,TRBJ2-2,TGTGCCAGCAGCCCGATGGGGGGGAACACCGGGGAGCTGTTTTTT,CASSPMGGNTGELFF
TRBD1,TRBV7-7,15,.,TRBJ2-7,TGTGCCAGCAGCCAGGGGGACAGCACCTATTACGAGCAGTACTTC,CASSQGDSTYYEQYF
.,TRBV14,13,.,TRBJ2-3,TGTGCCAGCAGCCCTTCTTGGAGGGATACGCAGTATTTT,CASSPSWRDTQYF
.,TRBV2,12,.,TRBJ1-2,TGTGCCAGCATAAGGGACTCTGGAGGCTACACCTTC,CASIRDSGGYTF
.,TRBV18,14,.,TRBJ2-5,TGTGCCAGCTCACCACCTCCCCCCGGGGAGACCCAGTACTTC,CASSPPPPGETQYF
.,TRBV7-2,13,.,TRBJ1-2,TGTGCCAGCAGCCGGGGCAGGGAATATGGCTACACCTTC,CASSRGREYGYTF
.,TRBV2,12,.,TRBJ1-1,TGTGCCAGCAGCGTGGCGAGCACTGAAGCTTTCTTT,CASSVASTEAFF
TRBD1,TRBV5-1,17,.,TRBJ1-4,TGCGCCAGCAGCCAGGGACAGGGGGCTTTTTCTAATGAAAAACTGTTTTTT,CASSQGQGAFSNEKLFF
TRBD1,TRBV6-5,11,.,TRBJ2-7,TGTGCCAGCAGAAACAGGGGCGAGCAGTACTTC,CASRNRGEQYF
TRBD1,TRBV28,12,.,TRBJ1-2,TGTGCCAGCAGCCCAATGGACAGGGATAACACCTTC,CASSPMDRDNTF
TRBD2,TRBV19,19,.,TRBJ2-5,TGTGCCAGTAGTGCTCAACCGGGACTAGCGGGGGGGATCCTAGAGACCCAGTACTTC,CASSAQPGLAGGILETQYF
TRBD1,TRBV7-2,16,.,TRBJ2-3,TGTGCCAGCACCTCAATTCCGGGACAGGGCACAGATACGCAGTATTTT,CASTSIPGQGTDTQYF
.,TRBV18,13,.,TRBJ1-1,TGTGCCAGCTCACAAGAGGGTAACACTGAAGCTTTCTTT,CASSQEGNTEAFF